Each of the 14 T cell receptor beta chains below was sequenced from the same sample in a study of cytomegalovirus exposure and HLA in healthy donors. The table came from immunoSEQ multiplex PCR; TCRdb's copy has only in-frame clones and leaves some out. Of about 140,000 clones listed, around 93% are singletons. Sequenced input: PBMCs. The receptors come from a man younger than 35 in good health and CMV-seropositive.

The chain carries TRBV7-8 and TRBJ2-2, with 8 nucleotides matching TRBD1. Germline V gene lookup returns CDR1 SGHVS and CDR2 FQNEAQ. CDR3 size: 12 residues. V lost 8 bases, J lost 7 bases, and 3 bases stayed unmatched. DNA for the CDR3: TGTGCCAGCGACGACAGGGGCGGGGAGCTGTTTTTT. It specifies CASDDRGGELFF.

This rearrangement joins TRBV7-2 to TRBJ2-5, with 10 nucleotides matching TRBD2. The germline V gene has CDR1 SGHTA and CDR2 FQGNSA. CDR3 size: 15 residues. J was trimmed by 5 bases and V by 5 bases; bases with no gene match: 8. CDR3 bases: TGTGCCAGCAGCCGCCGACTAGCGGGTGGTGAGACCCAGTACTTC. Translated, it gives CASSRRLAGGETQYF.

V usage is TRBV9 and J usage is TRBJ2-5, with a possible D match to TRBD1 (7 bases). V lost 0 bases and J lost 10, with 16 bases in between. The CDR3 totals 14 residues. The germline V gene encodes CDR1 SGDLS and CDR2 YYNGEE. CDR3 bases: TGTGCCAGCAGCGTAGACTCAGGGGGGTCCGGCCAGTACTTC. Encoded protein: CASSVDSGGSGQYF.

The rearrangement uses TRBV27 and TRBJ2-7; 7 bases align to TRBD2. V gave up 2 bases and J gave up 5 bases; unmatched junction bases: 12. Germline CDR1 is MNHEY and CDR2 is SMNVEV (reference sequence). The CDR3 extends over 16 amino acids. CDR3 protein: CASSLGGAGVKDEQYF. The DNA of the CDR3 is TGTGCCAGCAGTTTAGGGGGTGCGGGAGTAAAGGACGAGCAGTACTTC.

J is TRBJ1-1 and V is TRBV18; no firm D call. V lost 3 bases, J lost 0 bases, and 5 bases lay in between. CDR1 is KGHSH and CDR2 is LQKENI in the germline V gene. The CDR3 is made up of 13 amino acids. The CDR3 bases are TGTGCCAGCTCACCTAACATGAACACTGAAGCTTTCTTT. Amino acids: CASSPNMNTEAFF.

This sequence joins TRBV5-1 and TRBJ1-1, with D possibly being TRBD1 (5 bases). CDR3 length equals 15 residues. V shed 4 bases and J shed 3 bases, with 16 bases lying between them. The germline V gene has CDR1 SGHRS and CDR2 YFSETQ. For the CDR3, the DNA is TGCGCCAGCAGCCCAGGGCTGGTTTTGGACACTGAAGCTTTCTTT. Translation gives CASSPGLVLDTEAFF.

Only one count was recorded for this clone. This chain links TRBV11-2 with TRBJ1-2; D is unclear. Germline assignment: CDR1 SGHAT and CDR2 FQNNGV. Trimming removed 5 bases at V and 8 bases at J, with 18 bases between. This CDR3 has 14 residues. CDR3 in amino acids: CASSPPSRYVGYTF. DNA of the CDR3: TGTGCCAGCAGCCCCCCAAGTCGGTATGTCGGCTACACCTTC.

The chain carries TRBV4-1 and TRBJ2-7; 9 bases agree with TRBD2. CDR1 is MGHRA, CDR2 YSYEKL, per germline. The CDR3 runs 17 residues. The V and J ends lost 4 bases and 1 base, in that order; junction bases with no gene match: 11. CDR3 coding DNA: TGCGCCAGCAGCCTGGGGGCGGCGGGAGGGCCTTCCTACGAGCAGTACTTC. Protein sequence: CASSLGAAGGPSYEQYF.

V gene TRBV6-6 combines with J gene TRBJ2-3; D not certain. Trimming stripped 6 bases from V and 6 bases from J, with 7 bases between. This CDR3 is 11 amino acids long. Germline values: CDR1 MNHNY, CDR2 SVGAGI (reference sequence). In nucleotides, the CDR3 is TGTGCCAGCAGCTCCGGGGATACGCAGTATTTT. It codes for CASSSGDTQYF.

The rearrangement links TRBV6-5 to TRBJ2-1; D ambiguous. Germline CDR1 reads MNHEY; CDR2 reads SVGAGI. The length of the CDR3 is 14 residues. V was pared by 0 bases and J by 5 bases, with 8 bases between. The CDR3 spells CASSYSARHNEQFF. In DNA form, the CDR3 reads TGTGCCAGCAGTTACTCGGCTCGTCACAATGAGCAGTTCTTC.

The chain's CDR3 is CASSLGQGRPGYTF. CDR3 sequence (DNA): TGTGCCAGCAGCTTGGGACAGGGTCGCCCTGGCTACACCTTC. V and J are TRBV7-2 and TRBJ1-2; 9 bases line up with TRBD1. The V and J ends lost 3 bases and 7 bases, in that order; junction bases with no gene match: 6. The germline V gene encodes CDR1 SGHTA and CDR2 FQGNSA. The CDR3 spans 14 residues.

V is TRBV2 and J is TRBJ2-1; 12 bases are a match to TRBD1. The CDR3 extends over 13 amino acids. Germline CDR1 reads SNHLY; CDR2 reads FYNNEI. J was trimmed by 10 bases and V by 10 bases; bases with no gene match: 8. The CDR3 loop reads CATLGTGGEEQFF. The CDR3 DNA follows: TGTGCCACCTTAGGGACAGGGGGCGAGGAGCAGTTCTTC.

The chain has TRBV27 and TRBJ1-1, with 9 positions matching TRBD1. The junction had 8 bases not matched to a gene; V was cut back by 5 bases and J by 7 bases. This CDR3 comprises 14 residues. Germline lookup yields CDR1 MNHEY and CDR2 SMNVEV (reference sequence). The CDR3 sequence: CASSPDRGKGEAFF. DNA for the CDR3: TGTGCCAGCAGTCCTGACAGGGGGAAAGGTGAAGCTTTCTTT.

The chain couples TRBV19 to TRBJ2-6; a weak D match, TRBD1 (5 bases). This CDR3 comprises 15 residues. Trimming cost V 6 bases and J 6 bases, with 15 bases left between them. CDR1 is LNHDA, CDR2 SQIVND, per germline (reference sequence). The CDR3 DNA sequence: TGTGCCAGTAGCGTGGGGCAGGTTACGGCCAACGTCCTGACTTTC. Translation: CASSVGQVTANVLTF.